This passage covers 16 T cell receptor beta chains from one sample sequenced in a study of blood T cell repertoires in COVID-19. Clones were read by immunoSEQ multiplex PCR, and TCRdb kept only the in-frame ones, dropping some. The profile shows around 300,000 clones, almost 90% of them singletons. The sample was PBMCs or T cells enriched from blood (not recorded which). Every receptor here comes from a woman younger than 35 with acute COVID-19.

The J gene is TRBJ1-6, the V gene TRBV18; 8 nucleotides agree with TRBD1. CDR1 and CDR2 from the germline V gene are KGHSH and LQKENI. Trimming cost V 5 bases and J 10 bases; bases outside gene matches: 13. The length of the CDR3 is 16 residues. As DNA, the CDR3 is TGTGCCAGCTCATTGAGACAGGGGCACACCTTATCACCCCTCCACTTT. Protein: CASSLRQGHTLSPLHF.

This chain's CDR3 is CSASQAGARYEQYF. The CDR3 DNA is TGCAGTGCTAGTCAGGCAGGTGCCCGCTACGAGCAGTACTTC. The chain links TRBV20-1 to TRBJ2-7; D not resolved. V was clipped by 3 bases and J by 3 bases, with 15 bases between them. Per germline, CDR1 DFQATT and CDR2 SNEGSKA (reference sequence). The CDR3 consists of 14 residues.

The V and J genes are TRBV5-1 and TRBJ1-6, with unresolved D. The V end lost 0 bases, the J end lost 5 bases, and 6 bases lay between the germline ends. From germline, CDR1 is SGHRS and CDR2 YFSETQ. This CDR3 contains 14 residues. CDR3 region: CASSLDRHNSPLHF. CDR3 bases: TGCGCCAGCAGCTTGGACAGACATAATTCACCCCTCCACTTT.

J is TRBJ2-4 and V is TRBV7-2; no firm D call. This CDR3 contains 17 residues. Trimming took off 1 base at V and 0 bases at J, with 13 bases between the two ends. Germline assignment: CDR1 SGHTA and CDR2 FQGNSA. CDR3 protein: CASSLELRYLAKNIQYF. The CDR3, as DNA: TGTGCCAGCAGCTTAGAGTTGCGATATCTAGCCAAAAACATTCAGTACTTC.

This clone was detected once. The chain carries TRBV19 and TRBJ2-1; the match to TRBD2 covers 8 bases. Germline V gene lookup returns CDR1 LNHDA and CDR2 SQIVND (reference sequence). There are 15 residues in the CDR3. With V trimmed by 7 bases and J by 7 bases, 12 bases remained unmatched. The CDR3 sequence: CASNTKISGKNEQFF. CDR3 DNA sequence: TGTGCCAGTAATACAAAGATTAGCGGGAAGAATGAGCAGTTCTTC. The full variable domain, rest sourced from reference TRBV19 and TRBJ2-1, is DGGITQSPKYLFRKEGQNVTLSCEQNLNHDAMYWYRQDPGQGLRLIYYSQIVNDFQKGDIAEGYSVSREKKESFPLTVTSAQKNPTAFYLCASNTKISGKNEQFFGPGTRLTVL.

This chain connects TRBV5-4 to TRBJ1-1, with 7 bases fitting TRBD1. This CDR3 has 16 amino acids. Germline CDR1 is SGHNT and CDR2 is YYREEE (reference sequence). Trimming cost V 0 bases and J 6 bases; bases outside gene matches: 11. CDR3 region: CASSLAVRGHNPEAFF. CDR3 in DNA: TGTGCCAGCAGCTTGGCCGTAAGGGGGCACAACCCTGAAGCTTTCTTT.

The chain uses TRBV28 and TRBJ1-5; D ambiguous. The ends were cut back, 7 bases at V and 2 bases at J, with 9 bases in the middle. CDR1 and CDR2 from the germline V gene are MDHEN and SYDVKM. The CDR3 has 13 residues. The CDR3 nucleotides are TGTGCCAGCATCCGGTACGGCAATCAGCCCCAGCATTTT. This translates into CASIRYGNQPQHF. The whole variable domain, filled in from reference TRBV28 and TRBJ1-5, reads DVKVTQSSRYLVKRTGEKVFLECVQDMDHENMFWYRQDPGLGLRLIYFSYDVKMKEKGDIPEGYSVSREKKERFSLILESASTNQTSMYLCASIRYGNQPQHFGDGTRLSIL.

V gene TRBV28 combines with J gene TRBJ1-2, with 8 bases fitting TRBD1. CDR1 MDHEN and CDR2 SYDVKM come from the germline V gene. After removal of 0 bases from V and 4 bases from J, the junction contained 1 base not matched to a gene. This CDR3 is built from 14 residues. CDR3 DNA sequence: TGTGCCAGCAGTTTATGGACAGGGGTCTATGGCTACACCTTC. Protein sequence: CASSLWTGVYGYTF.

J is TRBJ1-1 and V is TRBV2; 8 nucleotides agree with TRBD1. Germline CDR1 is SNHLY and CDR2 is FYNNEI. This CDR3 comprises 17 residues. V shed 2 bases and J 1 base; nucleotides not matched to a gene: 9. The CDR3 is CASSERPPGQENTEAFF. CDR3 bases: TGTGCCAGCAGTGAACGGCCTCCGGGACAGGAGAACACTGAAGCTTTCTTT. The full variable domain, in which reference TRBV2 and TRBJ1-1 provide the parts outside the CDR3, is EPEVTQTPSHQVTQMGQEVILRCVPISNHLYFYWYRQILGQKVEFLVSFYNNEISEKSEIFDDQFSVERPDGSNFTLKIRSTKLEDSAMYFCASSERPPGQENTEAFFGQGTRLTVV.

The genes are TRBV7-9 and TRBJ1-1; TRBD1 matches at 7 bases. Germline loops: CDR1 SEHNR, CDR2 FQNEAQ (reference sequence). J gave up 2 bases and V 8 bases, and 8 bases lay outside the gene matches. The CDR3 has 14 amino acids. CDR3 protein: CASPGTDQNTEAFF. The CDR3 nucleotides read TGTGCCAGCCCGGGGACAGACCAAAACACTGAAGCTTTCTTT.

The V gene is TRBV6-5, the J gene TRBJ2-2, with D possibly matching TRBD2 (5 bases). V dropped 4 bases and J dropped 4 bases, with 10 bases sitting between them. The CDR3 sequence is 14 residues long. CDR1 and CDR2 (germline): MNHEY, SVGAGI. CDR3 sequence reads: CASSSQRSTGELFF. The CDR3 region has the DNA TGTGCCAGCAGTTCCCAGCGGAGCACCGGGGAGCTGTTTTTT.

This clone was picked up one time. The J gene is TRBJ2-1, the V gene TRBV18, with TRBD2 matching over 12 bases. The ends lost 6 bases at V and 6 bases at J; junction bases unmatched: 9. The germline gives CDR1 KGHSH, CDR2 LQKENI. The CDR3 length is 16 residues. CDR3 nucleotide sequence: TGTGCCAGCTCCACCAGGCAACTAGCGGGAGGCAATGAGCAGTTCTTC. Translated, it gives CASSTRQLAGGNEQFF.

CDR3 in amino acids: CASSEQEGSPLHF. The CDR3 nucleotides are TGTGCCAGCAGTGAACAGGAAGGATCACCCCTCCACTTT. The chain joins TRBV6-4 to TRBJ1-6; perhaps TRBD1 as D (5 bases). The CDR3 contains 13 residues. Trimming removed 3 bases at V and 10 bases at J, with 10 bases between. Germline assignment: CDR1 MRHNA and CDR2 SNTAGT.

This rearrangement joins TRBV27 to TRBJ2-4; maybe TRBD1 (6 bases). Trimming shortened V by 6 bases and J by 7 bases, and 10 bases separated the two germline ends. Looked up from germline, CDR1 is MNHEY and CDR2 is SMNVEV (reference sequence). This CDR3 region has 12 residues. Here the CDR3 reads CASRSTGNIQYF. In nucleotides, the CDR3 is TGTGCCAGCAGATCAACAGGGAACATTCAGTACTTC.

The rearrangement links TRBV2 to TRBJ1-1; perhaps TRBD1 as D (6 bases). Germline loops: CDR1 SNHLY, CDR2 FYNNEI. Trimming stripped 6 bases from V and 1 base from J, with 21 bases between. The CDR3 contains 17 residues. In nucleotides, the CDR3 is TGTGCCAGCAGCGACATTAGACCTCCCAGGGGGAACACTGAAGCTTTCTTT. Translation: CASSDIRPPRGNTEAFF.

This chain uses TRBV28 with TRBJ2-2; tentative D call: TRBD1 (6 bases). The CDR3 loop spans 13 amino acids. Trimming cost V 4 bases and J 6 bases, with 9 bases left between them. CDR1 and CDR2 from the germline V gene are MDHEN and SYDVKM. The CDR3 DNA is TGTGCCAGCAGTTCCACAGGGCCCGGGGAGCTGTTTTTT. It translates to CASSSTGPGELFF.